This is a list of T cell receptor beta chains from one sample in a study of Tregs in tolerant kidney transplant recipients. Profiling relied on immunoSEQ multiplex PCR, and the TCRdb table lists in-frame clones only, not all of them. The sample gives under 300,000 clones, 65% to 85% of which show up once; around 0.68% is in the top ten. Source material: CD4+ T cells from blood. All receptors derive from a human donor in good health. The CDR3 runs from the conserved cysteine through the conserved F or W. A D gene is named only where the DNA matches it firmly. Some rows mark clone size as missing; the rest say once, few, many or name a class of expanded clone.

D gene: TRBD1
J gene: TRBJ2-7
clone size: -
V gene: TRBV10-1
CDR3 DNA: TGCGCCAGCAGTATGACAGGGGGCTACGAGCAGTACTTC
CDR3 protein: CASSMTGGYEQYF

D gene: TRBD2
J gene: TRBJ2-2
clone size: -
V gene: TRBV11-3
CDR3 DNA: TGTGCCAGCAGCCGGGCCCTCACTAGCGGAGACACCGGGGAGCTGTTTTTT
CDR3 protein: CASSRALTSGDTGELFF

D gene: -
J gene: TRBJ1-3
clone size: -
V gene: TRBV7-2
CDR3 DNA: TGTGCCAGCAGCTTAAGGTGGGGGGGAACTGGAAACACCATATATTTT
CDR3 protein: CASSLRWGGTGNTIYF

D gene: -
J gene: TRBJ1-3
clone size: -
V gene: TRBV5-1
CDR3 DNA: TGCGCCAGCAGCTCCGGGACGGGTGGAAACACCATATATTTT
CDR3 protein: CASSSGTGGNTIYF

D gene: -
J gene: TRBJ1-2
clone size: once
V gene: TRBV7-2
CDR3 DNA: TGTGCCAGCAGCTACAGGTCCCCTTACTATGGCTACACCTTC
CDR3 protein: CASSYRSPYYGYTF

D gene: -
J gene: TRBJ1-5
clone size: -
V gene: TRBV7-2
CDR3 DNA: TGTGCCAGCAGCCGCCGGGCAGGCGGGGAAAGCAATCAGCCCCAGCATTTT
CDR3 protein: CASSRRAGGESNQPQHF

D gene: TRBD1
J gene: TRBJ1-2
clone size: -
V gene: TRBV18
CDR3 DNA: TGTGCCAGCTCAATCAGACAGGGGTCTGGCTACACCTTC
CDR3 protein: CASSIRQGSGYTF

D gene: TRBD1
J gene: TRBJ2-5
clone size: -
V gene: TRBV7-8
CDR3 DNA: TGTGCCAGCAGCTCCATAAACAGGGGCCCGGGGGAGACCCAGTACTTC
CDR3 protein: CASSSINRGPGETQYF

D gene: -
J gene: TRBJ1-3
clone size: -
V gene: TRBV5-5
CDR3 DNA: TGTGCCAGCAGGGTCGGTCCAGGGAACACCATATATTTT
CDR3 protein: CASRVGPGNTIYF

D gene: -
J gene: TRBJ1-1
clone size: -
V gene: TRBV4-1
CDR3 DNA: TGCGCCAGCAGCCAAGACCAGGCAGGGACTGGGGCAACTTTCTTT
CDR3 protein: CASSQDQAGTGATFF

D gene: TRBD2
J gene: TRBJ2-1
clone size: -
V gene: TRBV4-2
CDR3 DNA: TGTGCCAGCAGCCACCTCCCAAGCGGGGGCACCTACAATGAGCAGTTCTTC
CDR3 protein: CASSHLPSGGTYNEQFF

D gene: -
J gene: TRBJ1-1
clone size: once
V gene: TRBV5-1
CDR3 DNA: TGCGCCAGCAGCCCGCAAGAGTCCTTTGGCACTGAAGCTTTCTTT
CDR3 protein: CASSPQESFGTEAFF

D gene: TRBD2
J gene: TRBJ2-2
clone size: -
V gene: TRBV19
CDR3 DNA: TGTGCCACCTTCGGGTGGCGGGAGGGCCGTTCCGGGGAGCTGTTTTTT
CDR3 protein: CATFGWREGRSGELFF

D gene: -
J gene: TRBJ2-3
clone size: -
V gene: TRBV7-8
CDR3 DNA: TGTGCCAGCAGCTCTCTTGAGGGTACGCAGTATTTT
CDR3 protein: CASSSLEGTQYF

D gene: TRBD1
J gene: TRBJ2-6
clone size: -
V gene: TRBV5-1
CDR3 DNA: TGCGCCAGCAGCCGGGGACAGGGGACGCCTCGCGGGGCCAACGTCCTGACTTTC
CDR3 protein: CASSRGQGTPRGANVLTF

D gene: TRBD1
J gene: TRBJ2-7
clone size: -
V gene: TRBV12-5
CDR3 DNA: TGTGCTAGTGGTTTGGACAGGGGCCCCCGGGACGAGCAGTACTTC
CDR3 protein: CASGLDRGPRDEQYF

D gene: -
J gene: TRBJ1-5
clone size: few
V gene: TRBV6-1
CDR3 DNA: TGTGCCAGCAGTGCAGGGTTTGGCAATCAGCCCCAGCATTTT
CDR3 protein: CASSAGFGNQPQHF

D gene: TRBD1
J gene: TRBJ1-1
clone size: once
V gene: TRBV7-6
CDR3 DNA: TGTGCCAGCAGCGTAGGGCGGACAGGGGCTGAAGCTTTCTTT
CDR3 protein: CASSVGRTGAEAFF

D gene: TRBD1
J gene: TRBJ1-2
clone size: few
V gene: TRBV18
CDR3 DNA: TGTGCCAGCTCACCCACGACAGGGTACGGCTACACCTTC
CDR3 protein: CASSPTTGYGYTF

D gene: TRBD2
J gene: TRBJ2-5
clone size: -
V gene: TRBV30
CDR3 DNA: TGTGCCTGGAGTGTCGGGGGGGCCAGGTCAAAGACCCAGTACTTC
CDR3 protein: CAWSVGGARSKTQYF

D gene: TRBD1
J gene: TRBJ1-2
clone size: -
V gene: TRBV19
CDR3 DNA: TGTGCCACCACTCGGGCAGGGGGCGTCTATGGCTACACCTTC
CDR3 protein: CATTRAGGVYGYTF

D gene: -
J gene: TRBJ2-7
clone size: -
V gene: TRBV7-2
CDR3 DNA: TGTGCCAGCAGTCGTTTACGAGGGTACGAGCAGTACTTC
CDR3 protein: CASSRLRGYEQYF

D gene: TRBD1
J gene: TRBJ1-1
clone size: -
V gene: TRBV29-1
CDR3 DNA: TGCAGCGTTGAAGAACAGGGGGGCACTGAAGCTTTCTTT
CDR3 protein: CSVEEQGGTEAFF

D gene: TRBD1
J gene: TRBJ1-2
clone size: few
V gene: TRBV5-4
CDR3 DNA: TGTGCCAGCAGGCAGGGACAGGGAGACGACTATGGCTACACCTTC
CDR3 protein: CASRQGQGDDYGYTF

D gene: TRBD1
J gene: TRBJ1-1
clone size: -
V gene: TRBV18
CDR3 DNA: TGTGCCAGCTCAAGCATAGACAGGGGGACGGGTGAAGCTTTCTTT
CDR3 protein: CASSSIDRGTGEAFF

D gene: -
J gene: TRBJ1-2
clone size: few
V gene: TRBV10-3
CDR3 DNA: TGTGCCACCCTTGGGGCGGAGAACTATGGCTACACCTTC
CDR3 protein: CATLGAENYGYTF

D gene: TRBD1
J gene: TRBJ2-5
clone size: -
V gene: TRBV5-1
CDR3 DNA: TGCGCCAGCAGCTCCGGGACAGGTTCGTGGGAGACCCAGTACTTC
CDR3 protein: CASSSGTGSWETQYF

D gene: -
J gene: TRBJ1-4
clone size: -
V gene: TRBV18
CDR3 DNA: TGTGCCAGCTCATCCCTAGAGACTAATGAAAAACTGTTTTTT
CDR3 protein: CASSSLETNEKLFF

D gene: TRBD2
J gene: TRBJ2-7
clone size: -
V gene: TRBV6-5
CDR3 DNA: TGTGCCAGCAGGTCCGGGACTAGCGGCGCCTACGAGCAGTACTTC
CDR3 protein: CASRSGTSGAYEQYF

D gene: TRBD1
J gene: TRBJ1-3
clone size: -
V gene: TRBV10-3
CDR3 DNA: TGTGCCATCAGTCTGGGACAGGGGACCTCTGGAAACACCATATATTTT
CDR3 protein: CAISLGQGTSGNTIYF

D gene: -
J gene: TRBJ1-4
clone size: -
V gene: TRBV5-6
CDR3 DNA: TGTGCCAGCAGCTTGAGTGGAGAAAAACTGTTTTTT
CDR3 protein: CASSLSGEKLFF

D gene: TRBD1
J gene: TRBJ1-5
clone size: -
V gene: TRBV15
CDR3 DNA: TGTGCCACCAGCAGAGACGGGACAGGGGGGTGGCCCCAGCATTTT
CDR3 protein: CATSRDGTGGWPQHF

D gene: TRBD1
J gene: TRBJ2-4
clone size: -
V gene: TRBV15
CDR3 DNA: TGTGCCACCAGCCTCAGGACAGGGGGCAACATTCAGTACTTC
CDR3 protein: CATSLRTGGNIQYF

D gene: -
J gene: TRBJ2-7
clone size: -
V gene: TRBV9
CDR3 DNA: TGTGCCAGCAGCACGGACAGTTTGACCTACGAGCAGTACTTC
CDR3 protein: CASSTDSLTYEQYF

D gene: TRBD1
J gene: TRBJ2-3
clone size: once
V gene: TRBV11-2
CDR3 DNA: TGTGCCAGCAGCTCATCCCAGTTGTCCGACAGGGGGCGTACGCAGTATTTT
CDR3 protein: CASSSSQLSDRGRTQYF

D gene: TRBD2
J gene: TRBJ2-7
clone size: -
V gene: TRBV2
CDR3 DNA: TGTGCCAGCAGTGAAAGGGTTTCGACTAGCGGGAGCTACGAGCAGTACTTC
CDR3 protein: CASSERVSTSGSYEQYF

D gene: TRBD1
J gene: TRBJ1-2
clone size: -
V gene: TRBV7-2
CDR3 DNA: TGTGCCAGCAGCTTAGAGGGTCGGGCAGGGGGCCTTACTAACTATGGCTACACCTTC
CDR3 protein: CASSLEGRAGGLTNYGYTF

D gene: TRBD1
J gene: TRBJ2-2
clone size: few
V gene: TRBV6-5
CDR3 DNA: TGTGCCAGCAGGGGACAGGGGGGCACCGGGGAGCTGTTTTTT
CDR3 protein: CASRGQGGTGELFF

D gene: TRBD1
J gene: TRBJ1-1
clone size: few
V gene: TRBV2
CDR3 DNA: TGTGCCAGCAGTGGACAGGGAAACACTGAAGCTTTCTTT
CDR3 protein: CASSGQGNTEAFF

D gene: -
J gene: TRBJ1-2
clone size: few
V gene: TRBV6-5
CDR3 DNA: TGTGCCAGCAGCCCCGTGCAGGGCGCTATGGTTGGCTACACCTTC
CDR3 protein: CASSPVQGAMVGYTF

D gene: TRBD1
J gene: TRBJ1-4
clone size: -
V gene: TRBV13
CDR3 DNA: TGTGCCAGCAGCCGTCGGACAGGTGGGACTAATGAAAAACTGTTTTTT
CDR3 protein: CASSRRTGGTNEKLFF

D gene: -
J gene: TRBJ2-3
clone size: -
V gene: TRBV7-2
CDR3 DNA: TGTGCCAGCTCGTCTCCCCGGTCAGGGCGGGATACGCAGTATTTT
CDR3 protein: CASSSPRSGRDTQYF

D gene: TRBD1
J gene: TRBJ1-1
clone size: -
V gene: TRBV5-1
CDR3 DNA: TGCGCCAGCAGCTTGTATCAGGGGGCGGCCCTGGGGGCTTTCTTT
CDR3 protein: CASSLYQGAALGAFF

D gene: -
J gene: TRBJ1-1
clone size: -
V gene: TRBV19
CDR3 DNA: TGTGCCAGTAGTCAGACAGAGAACACTGAAGCTTTCTTT
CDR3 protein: CASSQTENTEAFF

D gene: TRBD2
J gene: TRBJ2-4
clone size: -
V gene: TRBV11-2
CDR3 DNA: TGTGCCAGCAGCTCTAGCGGGAGGGCCTTTGGAAACATTCAGTACTTC
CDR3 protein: CASSSSGRAFGNIQYF

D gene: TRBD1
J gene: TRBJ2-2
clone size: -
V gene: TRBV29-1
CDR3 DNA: TGCAGCGTTGTTGTGGACAGGGACACCGGGGAGCTGTTTTTT
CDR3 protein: CSVVVDRDTGELFF

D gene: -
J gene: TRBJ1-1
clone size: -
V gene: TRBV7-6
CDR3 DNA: TGTGCCAGCAGCTCAACGAACACTGAAGCTTTCTTT
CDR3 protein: CASSSTNTEAFF

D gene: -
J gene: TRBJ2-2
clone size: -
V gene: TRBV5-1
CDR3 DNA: TGCGCCAGCAGCTTTTGGGAGCAGGGGAACACCGGGGAGCTGTTTTTT
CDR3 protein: CASSFWEQGNTGELFF

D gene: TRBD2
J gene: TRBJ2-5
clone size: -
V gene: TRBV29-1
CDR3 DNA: TGCAGCGTTGCGGGGGGGTGGAAAGAGACCCAGTACTTC
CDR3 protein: CSVAGGWKETQYF

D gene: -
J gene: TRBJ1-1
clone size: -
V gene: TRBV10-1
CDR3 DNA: TGCGCCAGCAGTGAAAACAGGATCTATGAAGCTTTCTTT
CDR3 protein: CASSENRIYEAFF

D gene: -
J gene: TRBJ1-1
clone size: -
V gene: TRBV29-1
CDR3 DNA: TGCAGCGTTGAAACTGGGGGCGCTGAAGCTTTCTTT
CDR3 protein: CSVETGGAEAFF

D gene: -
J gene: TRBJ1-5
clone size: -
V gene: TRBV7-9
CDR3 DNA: TGTGCCAGCAGCTTAGGAACAGGGAGGGTGGGTCAGCCCCAGCATTTT
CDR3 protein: CASSLGTGRVGQPQHF

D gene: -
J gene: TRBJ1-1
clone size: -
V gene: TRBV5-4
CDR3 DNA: TGTGCCAGCAGCTTGGCCCCGGGCCACGCGGCTTTCTTT
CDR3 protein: CASSLAPGHAAFF

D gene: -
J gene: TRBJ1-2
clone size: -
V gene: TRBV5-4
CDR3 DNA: TGTGCCAGCAGCTTGTATGGGGTTAGAAATGGCTACACCTTC
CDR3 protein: CASSLYGVRNGYTF

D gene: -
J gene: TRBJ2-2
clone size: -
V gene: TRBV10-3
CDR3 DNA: TGTGCCATCACTCCGACCGGGACTGCGAACACCGGGGAGCTGTTTTTT
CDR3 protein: CAITPTGTANTGELFF

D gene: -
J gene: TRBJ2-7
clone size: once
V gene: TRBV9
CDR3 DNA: TGTGCCAGCAGCGTAAGAGGGGCAGGGGCCTACGAGCAGTACTTC
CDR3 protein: CASSVRGAGAYEQYF

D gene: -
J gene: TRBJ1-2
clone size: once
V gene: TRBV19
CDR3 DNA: TGTGCCAGTAGTATGCCACTGCCTTCGGGCTACACCTTC
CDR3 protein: CASSMPLPSGYTF

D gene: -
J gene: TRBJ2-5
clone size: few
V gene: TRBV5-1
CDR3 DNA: TGCGCCAGCAGCTTGGAGGCTAGCAGGAGGGAGACCCAGTACTTC
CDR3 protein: CASSLEASRRETQYF

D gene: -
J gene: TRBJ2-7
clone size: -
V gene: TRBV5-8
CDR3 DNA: TGTGCCAGCAGCCTCTTTAGCTACGAGCAGTACTTC
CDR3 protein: CASSLFSYEQYF

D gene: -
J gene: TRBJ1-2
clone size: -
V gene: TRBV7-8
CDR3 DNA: TGTGCCAGCAGCCCCGGGACTTCCGGATTGTATGGCTACACCTTC
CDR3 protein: CASSPGTSGLYGYTF